These 20 T cell receptor beta chains came from one sample sequenced in a study of cytomegalovirus exposure and HLA in healthy donors. Researchers ran the PCR with 60 Vbeta and 13 Jbeta primers. Using immunoSEQ multiplex PCR, the repertoire was profiled, and TCRdb retains in-frame clones only, with some absent. The top ten hold around 3% of the sample, which has over 100,000 clones, nearly 80% seen once. Source material: PBMCs. Receptor source: a woman aged 25-40 years in good health and CMV-seropositive.

The chain combines TRBV30 with TRBJ2-5; TRBD2 matches 14 bases. The CDR3 loop spans 17 amino acids. The J segment lost 5 bases and the V segment lost 1 base, leaving 9 bases of the junction unmatched. Germline V gives CDR1 GTSNPN, CDR2 SVGIG (reference sequence). The CDR3 here is CAWSDGLAGGMFETQYF. The DNA for the CDR3 is TGTGCCTGGAGTGACGGACTAGCGGGGGGCATGTTTGAGACCCAGTACTTC.

The chain combines TRBV5-1 with TRBJ2-7; the match to TRBD2 covers 16 bases. The CDR3 spans 17 residues. Germline V lookup: CDR1 SGHRS, CDR2 YFSETQ. V shed 4 bases and J 2 bases; nucleotides not matched to a gene: 6. The CDR3 region is CASSLLGTSGGAYEQYF. The CDR3 DNA reads TGCGCCAGCAGCCTCCTCGGGACTAGCGGGGGGGCCTACGAGCAGTACTTC. Full variable domain (missing parts from reference TRBV5-1 and TRBJ2-7): KAGVTQTPRYLIKTRGQQVTLSCSPISGHRSVSWYQQTPGQGLQFLFEYFSETQRNKGNFPGRFSGRQFSNSRSEMNVSTLELGDSALYLCASSLLGTSGGAYEQYFGPGTRLTVT.

This clone was counted between two and nine times. This sequence joins TRBV4-2 and TRBJ2-7; 10 nucleotides match TRBD2. Trimming took 1 base from V and 3 from J; bases not matched to a gene: 9. Germline lookup yields CDR1 LGHNA and CDR2 YNFKEQ. This CDR3 comprises 17 residues. The CDR3 loop reads CASSQGPPSGGGYEQYF. The CDR3 DNA sequence: TGTGCCAGCAGCCAAGGGCCTCCAAGCGGGGGGGGCTACGAGCAGTACTTC.

This clone was seen a few times. CDR3 in amino acids: CASSLVGTGGAEAFF. The DNA of the CDR3 is TGCGCCAGCAGCTTGGTGGGAACTGGGGGGGCTGAAGCTTTCTTT. The gene calls are TRBV5-1 and TRBJ1-1, with D maybe TRBD1 (5 bases). Germline loops: CDR1 SGHRS, CDR2 YFSETQ. The CDR3 has 15 residues. Trimming left V 0 bases short and J 6 bases short, with 15 bases between.

This clone was recorded only once. One end of the junction varies from germline; a read error may be responsible. V is TRBV7-9 and J is TRBJ2-1; D perhaps matches TRBD2 (5 bases). Looked up from germline, CDR1 is SEHNR and CDR2 is FQNEAQ (reference sequence). This CDR3 is 12 amino acids long. CDR3 sequence reads: CSSSLVEGRQFF. CDR3 DNA: TGTTCCAGCAGCTTAGTCGAGGGTAGGCAGTTCTTC.

The gene calls are TRBV5-1 and TRBJ2-3, with 8 bases identical to TRBD2. Trimming took 0 bases from V and 2 from J; bases not matched to a gene: 5. CDR1 SGHRS and CDR2 YFSETQ come from the germline V gene. The CDR3 sequence is 16 residues long. In nucleotides, the CDR3 is TGCGCCAGCAGCTTGGGTCGGGGGGGCGACACAGATACGCAGTATTTT. Protein product: CASSLGRGGDTDTQYF.

The gene calls are TRBV4-2 and TRBJ1-1; D gene ambiguous. The germline gives CDR1 LGHNA, CDR2 YNFKEQ. The CDR3 sequence is 15 residues long. V lost 0 bases and J 3 bases, leaving 11 bases between the germline ends. CDR3 region: CASSQDLHGDTEAFF. Written as DNA, the CDR3 is TGTGCCAGCAGCCAAGATCTCCATGGAGACACTGAAGCTTTCTTT.

This clone was recorded a few times. The gene calls are TRBV13 and TRBJ2-7, with 10 positions matching TRBD1. The CDR3 totals 15 residues. From germline, CDR1 is PRHDT and CDR2 FYEKMQ (reference sequence). V dropped 5 bases and J dropped 3; count of bases not matched to a gene: 7. The CDR3 spells CASSRKDRGYYEQYF. The CDR3 DNA reads TGTGCCAGCAGCCGCAAGGACAGGGGGTACTACGAGCAGTACTTC.

This clone was detected once. This chain links TRBV4-3 with TRBJ2-7; 7 bases line up with TRBD1. Trimming removed 3 bases from V and 5 bases from J; junction bases left unmatched: 13. This CDR3 has 16 residues. The V gene's germline CDR1 is LGHNA and CDR2 YSLEER. CDR3 in DNA: TGCGCCAGCAGCCATGGAGACAGGGTTATTCCCCACGAGCAGTACTTC. This translates into CASSHGDRVIPHEQYF.

The J gene is TRBJ2-1, the V gene TRBV6-5, with 9 bases identical to TRBD1. Germline assignment: CDR1 MNHEY and CDR2 SVGAGI. The V gene end was trimmed by 6 bases and the J gene end by 9 bases; junction bases not matched to a gene: 9. CDR3 length: 14 amino acids. In DNA, the CDR3 is TGTGCCAGCAGGAGCCTCGGGACAGGGAGTGAGCAGTTCTTC. Its protein is CASRSLGTGSEQFF.

The chain couples TRBV6-6 to TRBJ2-7; 7 nucleotides match TRBD1. The germline V gene has CDR1 MNHNY and CDR2 SVGAGI (reference sequence). V gave up 1 base and J gave up 4 bases; unmatched junction bases: 10. The CDR3 is 16 residues long. This CDR3 reads CASSYYRGPLEYEQYF. The CDR3 region has the DNA TGTGCCAGCAGTTACTACAGGGGCCCCCTAGAATACGAGCAGTACTTC.

This sequence joins TRBV4-2 and TRBJ2-5; 9 bases align to TRBD2. V was clipped by 1 base and J by 2 bases; unmatched bases: 2. Germline-derived CDR1 and CDR2 are LGHNA and YNFKEQ. The length of the CDR3 is 15 residues. The CDR3 reads CASSQGLAVQETQYF. The CDR3 bases are TGTGCCAGCAGCCAAGGACTAGCGGTTCAAGAGACCCAGTACTTC.

The chain joins TRBV6-5 to TRBJ2-1; the D gene is possibly TRBD1 (5 bases). Germline V CDR1 and CDR2: MNHEY, SVGAGI. The CDR3 runs to 13 residues. Trimming removed 2 bases at V and 4 bases at J, with 6 bases between. This chain's CDR3 is CASSYRGYNEQFF. In DNA form, the CDR3 reads TGTGCCAGCAGTTACAGGGGTTACAATGAGCAGTTCTTC.

The chain joins TRBV13 to TRBJ2-3, with TRBD2 matching over 8 bases. The length of the CDR3 is 15 residues. Germline assignment: CDR1 PRHDT and CDR2 FYEKMQ (reference sequence). With 0 bases clipped from V and 1 base from J, the junction kept 0 bases outside the gene matches. CDR3 nucleotides: TGTGCCAGCAGCTTAGGAGCGGGGGGCACAGATACGCAGTATTTT. It encodes CASSLGAGGTDTQYF. Together with reference TRBV13 and TRBJ2-3, the CDR3 gives the full variable domain: AAGVIQSPRHLIKEKRETATLKCYPIPRHDTVYWYQQGPGQDPQFLISFYEKMQSDKGSIPDRFSAQQFSDYHSELNMSSLELGDSALYFCASSLGAGGTDTQYFGPGTRLTVL.

In DNA form, the CDR3 reads TGTGCCTGGAGTGTAGGAGTGCAGGGGTGGGGGAACACTGAAGCTTTCTTT. Translation: CAWSVGVQGWGNTEAFF. This chain connects TRBV30 to TRBJ1-1, with D possibly TRBD1 on 6 matching bases. CDR1 and CDR2 from the germline V gene are GTSNPN and SVGIG (reference sequence). This CDR3 has 17 amino acids. The ends were cut back, 0 bases at V and 1 base at J, with 18 bases in the middle.

V gene TRBV14 combines with J gene TRBJ2-7, with D unresolved. Germline V gene sequence: CDR1 SGHDN, CDR2 FVKESK. Trimming stripped 4 bases from V and 0 bases from J, with 19 bases between. There are 17 residues in the CDR3. CDR3 coding DNA: TGTGCCAGCAGCCCGCCCCCCAGAGGCCCGAGCTCCTACGAGCAGTACTTC. This translates into CASSPPPRGPSSYEQYF.

This clone appeared a few times. The chain employs TRBV29-1 and TRBJ1-4, with 7 bases lining up with TRBD1. The CDR3 is 16 amino acids. After removal of 4 bases from V and 8 bases from J, the junction contained 16 bases not matched to a gene. Germline V gene data show CDR1 as SQVTM and CDR2 as ANQGSEA. This CDR3 reads CSVAEWDSSVGEKLFF. CDR3 sequence (DNA): TGCAGCGTTGCCGAATGGGACAGCTCAGTAGGGGAAAAACTGTTTTTT.

This chain links TRBV28 with TRBJ2-3; weak D call: TRBD1 (8 bases). V was cut by 7 bases and J by 14 bases, with 22 bases left in between. Germline V CDR1 and CDR2: MDHEN, SYDVKM. The CDR3 spans 13 residues. The CDR3 DNA reads TGTGCCAGCACCATAGGGGGGGACAGGTTGTGGTATTTT. This encodes CASTIGGDRLWYF.

The chain employs TRBV5-4 and TRBJ2-5; 8 positions agree with TRBD2. J was trimmed by 5 bases and V by 4 bases; bases with no gene match: 22. CDR3 size: 19 residues. The V gene's germline CDR1 is SGHNT and CDR2 YYREEE (reference sequence). The CDR3: CASSPVPGTGGLSLETQYF. CDR3 nucleotide sequence: TGTGCCAGCAGCCCCGTGCCTGGAACGGGGGGGCTGTCTCTGGAGACCCAGTACTTC.

J is TRBJ2-5 and V is TRBV5-1; D ambiguous. The V gene's germline CDR1 is SGHRS and CDR2 YFSETQ. The CDR3 contains 15 residues. The V end lost 2 bases, the J end lost 4 bases, and 15 bases lay between the germline ends. For the CDR3, the DNA is TGCGCCAGCAGCTTTGGGCTGGGTGGTTCAGAGACCCAGTACTTC. Residues: CASSFGLGGSETQYF.